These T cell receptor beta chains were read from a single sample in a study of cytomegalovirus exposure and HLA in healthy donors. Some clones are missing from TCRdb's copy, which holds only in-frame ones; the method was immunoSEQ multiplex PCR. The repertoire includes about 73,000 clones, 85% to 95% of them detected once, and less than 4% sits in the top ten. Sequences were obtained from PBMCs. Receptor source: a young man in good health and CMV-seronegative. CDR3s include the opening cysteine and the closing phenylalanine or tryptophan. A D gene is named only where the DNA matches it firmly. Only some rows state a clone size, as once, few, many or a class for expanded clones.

CDR3 protein: CASSARGLRGRPTEAFF; CDR3 DNA: TGTGCCAGCAGTGCAAGGGGTTTACGAGGCAGGCCCACTGAAGCTTTCTTT; D gene: .; V gene: TRBV6-1; J gene: TRBJ1-1; clone size: .
CDR3 protein: CASSQQVGTEAFF; CDR3 DNA: TGCGCCAGCAGCCAACAGGTGGGCACTGAAGCTTTCTTT; D gene: .; V gene: TRBV10-1; J gene: TRBJ1-1; clone size: .
CDR3 protein: CASSPPGSSYEQYF; CDR3 DNA: TGTGCCAGCAGCCCTCCGGGGAGCTCCTACGAGCAGTACTTC; D gene: .; V gene: TRBV11-3; J gene: TRBJ2-7; clone size: .
CDR3 protein: CASSPSEGDEQFF; CDR3 DNA: TGTGCCAGCAGCCCCTCCGAGGGGGATGAGCAGTTCTTC; D gene: .; V gene: TRBV11-3; J gene: TRBJ2-1; clone size: .
CDR3 protein: CASSLAGVSYEQYF; CDR3 DNA: TGTGCCAGCAGCTTGGCCGGGGTCAGCTACGAGCAGTACTTC; D gene: .; V gene: TRBV5-5; J gene: TRBJ2-7; clone size: .
CDR3 protein: CASRTSGAYEQYF; CDR3 DNA: TGTGCCAGCAGGACTAGCGGGGCCTACGAGCAGTACTTC; D gene: TRBD2; V gene: TRBV28; J gene: TRBJ2-7; clone size: .
CDR3 protein: CASSATETNEQFF; CDR3 DNA: TGTGCCAGCAGCGCGACAGAAACAAATGAGCAGTTCTTC; D gene: .; V gene: TRBV6-6; J gene: TRBJ2-1; clone size: .
CDR3 protein: CASTSKGGRLQFF; CDR3 DNA: TGTGCCAGCACCTCAAAAGGGGGCCGGCTTCAGTTCTTC; D gene: TRBD1; V gene: TRBV11-2; J gene: TRBJ2-1; clone size: .
CDR3 protein: CASSSRWGDEQYF; CDR3 DNA: TGTGCCAGCAGCTCCCGCTGGGGGGACGAGCAGTACTTC; D gene: .; V gene: TRBV5-8; J gene: TRBJ2-7; clone size: .
CDR3 protein: CASSEAGGGNFEQYF; CDR3 DNA: TGTGCCAGCAGTGAAGCAGGGGGCGGTAATTTCGAGCAGTACTTC; D gene: TRBD1; V gene: TRBV6-1; J gene: TRBJ2-7; clone size: .
CDR3 protein: CASSPFSGEGGYGYTF; CDR3 DNA: TGTGCCAGCAGTCCCTTCTCAGGGGAGGGGGGCTATGGCTACACCTTC; D gene: .; V gene: TRBV9; J gene: TRBJ1-2; clone size: .
CDR3 protein: CASSDPPGQGAQATGELFF; CDR3 DNA: TGTGCCAGCAGTGACCCTCCCGGCCAGGGGGCGCAGGCCACCGGGGAGCTGTTTTTT; D gene: TRBD1; V gene: TRBV6-1; J gene: TRBJ2-2; clone size: .
CDR3 protein: CASSARQGMGTDTQYF; CDR3 DNA: TGTGCCAGCAGCGCTCGACAGGGGATGGGCACAGATACGCAGTATTTT; D gene: TRBD1; V gene: TRBV9; J gene: TRBJ2-3; clone size: .
CDR3 protein: CASSPPGLMDGYTF; CDR3 DNA: TGTGCCAGCAGTCCCCCGGGATTAATGGATGGCTACACCTTC; D gene: .; V gene: TRBV6-5; J gene: TRBJ1-2; clone size: once
CDR3 protein: CATAGTASYNEQFF; CDR3 DNA: TGTGCCACCGCCGGGACAGCGTCCTACAATGAGCAGTTCTTC; D gene: TRBD1; V gene: TRBV6-5; J gene: TRBJ2-1; clone size: .
CDR3 protein: CASSPSGGVSYEQYF; CDR3 DNA: TGTGCCAGCAGTCCTAGCGGGGGAGTTTCCTACGAGCAGTACTTC; D gene: TRBD2; V gene: TRBV11-1; J gene: TRBJ2-7; clone size: .
CDR3 protein: CASSYRLTGVASSYEQYF; CDR3 DNA: TGCGCCAGCAGCTACAGACTGACAGGAGTAGCCTCCTCCTACGAGCAGTACTTC; D gene: .; V gene: TRBV5-1; J gene: TRBJ2-7; clone size: .
CDR3 protein: CASSFGGADTQYF; CDR3 DNA: TGTGCCAGCAGCTTCGGAGGGGCTGATACGCAGTATTTT; D gene: .; V gene: TRBV7-9; J gene: TRBJ2-3; clone size: .
CDR3 protein: CASSPSGQSGGEKLFF; CDR3 DNA: TGTGCCAGCAGTCCCTCGGGACAGTCTGGGGGAGAAAAACTGTTTTTT; D gene: TRBD1; V gene: TRBV28; J gene: TRBJ1-4; clone size: .
CDR3 protein: CASRPSGGNSPLHF; CDR3 DNA: TGTGCCAGCAGACCATCAGGGGGAAATTCACCCCTCCACTTT; D gene: TRBD1; V gene: TRBV7-9; J gene: TRBJ1-6; clone size: .
CDR3 protein: CASSLEMAGNYEQYF; CDR3 DNA: TGTGCCAGCAGCTTAGAGATGGCAGGGAACTACGAGCAGTACTTC; D gene: .; V gene: TRBV7-6; J gene: TRBJ2-7; clone size: .
CDR3 protein: CASSKEGSGDTQYF; CDR3 DNA: TGTGCCAGCAGTAAAGAGGGGAGCGGGGATACGCAGTATTTT; D gene: .; V gene: TRBV7-9; J gene: TRBJ2-3; clone size: .
CDR3 protein: CASSAGQPNEKLFF; CDR3 DNA: TGTGCCAGCAGCGCGGGACAGCCTAATGAAAAACTGTTTTTT; D gene: TRBD1; V gene: TRBV9; J gene: TRBJ1-4; clone size: .
CDR3 protein: CASSQDGVNTEAFF; CDR3 DNA: TGTGCCAGCAGCCAAGACGGGGTCAACACTGAAGCTTTCTTT; D gene: .; V gene: TRBV4-2; J gene: TRBJ1-1; clone size: .
CDR3 protein: CASSLEPGGVHEQYF; CDR3 DNA: TGTGCCAGCAGCTTAGAACCAGGGGGTGTCCACGAGCAGTACTTC; D gene: TRBD1; V gene: TRBV7-3; J gene: TRBJ2-7; clone size: .
CDR3 protein: CASSVELMNTEAFF; CDR3 DNA: TGTGCCAGCAGCGTAGAGCTCATGAACACTGAAGCTTTCTTT; D gene: .; V gene: TRBV9; J gene: TRBJ1-1; clone size: .